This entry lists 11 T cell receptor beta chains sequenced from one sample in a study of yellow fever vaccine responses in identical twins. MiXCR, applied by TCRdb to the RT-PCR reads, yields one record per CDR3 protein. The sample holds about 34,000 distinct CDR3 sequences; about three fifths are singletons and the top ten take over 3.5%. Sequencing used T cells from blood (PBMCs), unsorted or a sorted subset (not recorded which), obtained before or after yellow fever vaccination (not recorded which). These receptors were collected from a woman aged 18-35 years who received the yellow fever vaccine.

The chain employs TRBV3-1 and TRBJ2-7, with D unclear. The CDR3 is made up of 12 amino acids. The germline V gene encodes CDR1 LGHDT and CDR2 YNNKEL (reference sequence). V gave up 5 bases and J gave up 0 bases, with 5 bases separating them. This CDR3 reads CASSFSSYEQYF. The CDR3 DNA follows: TGTGCCAGCAGCTTCAGCTCCTACGAGCAGTACTTC.

The CDR3 loop reads CASIIGVGTEAFF. The DNA of the CDR3 is TGTGCCAGCATCATCGGGGTGGGCACTGAAGCTTTCTTT. The chain joins TRBV28 to TRBJ1-1; D unresolved. The V end lost 7 bases, the J end lost 4 bases, and 13 bases lay between the germline ends. This CDR3 region has 13 residues. Germline V CDR1 and CDR2: MDHEN, SYDVKM.

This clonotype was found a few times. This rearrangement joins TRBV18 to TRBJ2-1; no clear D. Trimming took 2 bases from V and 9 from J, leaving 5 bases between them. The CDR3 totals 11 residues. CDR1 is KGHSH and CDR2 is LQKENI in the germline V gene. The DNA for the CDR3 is TGTGCCAGCTCACCAGGGTCTGAGCAGTTCTTC. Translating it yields CASSPGSEQFF.

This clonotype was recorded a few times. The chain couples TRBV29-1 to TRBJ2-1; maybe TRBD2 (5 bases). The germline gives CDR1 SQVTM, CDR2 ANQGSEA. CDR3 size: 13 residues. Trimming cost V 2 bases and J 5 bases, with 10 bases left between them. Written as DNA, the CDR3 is TGCAGCGTTGAACTCGGGATCAACAATGAGCAGTTCTTC. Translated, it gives CSVELGINNEQFF.

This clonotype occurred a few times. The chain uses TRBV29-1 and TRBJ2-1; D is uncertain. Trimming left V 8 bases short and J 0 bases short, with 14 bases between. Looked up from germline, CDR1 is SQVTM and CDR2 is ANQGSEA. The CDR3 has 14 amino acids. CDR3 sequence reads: CSHVFATSYNEQFF. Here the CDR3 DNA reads TGCAGCCATGTCTTTGCGACCTCCTACAATGAGCAGTTCTTC.

The CDR3 DNA is TGCGCCAGCAGCCCCCAAGGGGGCCCCGTTATGCGGGGCTACACCTTC. Its translation: CASSPQGGPVMRGYTF. The gene calls are TRBV4-3 and TRBJ1-2, with TRBD1 matching 7 bases. Germline V gene data show CDR1 as LGHNA and CDR2 as YSLEER. This CDR3 is built from 16 residues. V lost 4 bases and J lost 8; bases outside the gene matches: 16.

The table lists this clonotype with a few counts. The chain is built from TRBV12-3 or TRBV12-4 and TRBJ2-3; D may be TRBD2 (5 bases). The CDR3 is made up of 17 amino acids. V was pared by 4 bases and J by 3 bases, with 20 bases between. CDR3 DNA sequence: TGTGCCAGCAGTTCTGTACGGGGAACTGGGTTGACAGATACGCAGTATTTT. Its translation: CASSSVRGTGLTDTQYF.

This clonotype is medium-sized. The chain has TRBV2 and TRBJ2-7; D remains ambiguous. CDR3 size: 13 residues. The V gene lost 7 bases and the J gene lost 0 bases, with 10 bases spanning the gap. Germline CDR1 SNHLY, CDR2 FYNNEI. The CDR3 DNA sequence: TGTGCCAGCACGCAGGCCGACTCCTACGAGCAGTACTTC. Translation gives CASTQADSYEQYF.

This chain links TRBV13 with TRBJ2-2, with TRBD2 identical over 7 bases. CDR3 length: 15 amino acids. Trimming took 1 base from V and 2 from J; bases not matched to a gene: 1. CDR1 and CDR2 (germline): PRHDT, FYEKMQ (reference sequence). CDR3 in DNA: TGTGCCAGCAGCTTAGCGGGGGGAAACACCGGGGAGCTGTTTTTT. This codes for CASSLAGGNTGELFF.

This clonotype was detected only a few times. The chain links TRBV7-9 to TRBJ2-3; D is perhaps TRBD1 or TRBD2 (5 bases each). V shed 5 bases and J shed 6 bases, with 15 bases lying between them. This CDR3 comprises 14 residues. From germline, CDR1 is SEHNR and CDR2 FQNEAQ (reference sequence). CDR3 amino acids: CASSRRLGTDTQYF. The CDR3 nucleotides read TGTGCCAGCAGCCGAAGGCTCGGGACCGATACGCAGTATTTT.

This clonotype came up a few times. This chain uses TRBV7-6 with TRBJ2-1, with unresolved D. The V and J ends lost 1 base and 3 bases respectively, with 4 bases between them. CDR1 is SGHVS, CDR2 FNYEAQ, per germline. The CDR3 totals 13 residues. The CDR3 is CASSLGLYNEQFF. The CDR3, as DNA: TGTGCCAGCAGCTTAGGGCTCTACAATGAGCAGTTCTTC.